This T cell receptor beta chain was found in a study of control samples from healthy donors and cancer patients. Sequencing used immunoSEQ multiplex PCR; TCRdb keeps in-frame clones, though not all of them. The data hold tens of thousands of clones, with approximately 90% observed a single time. The ends lost 5 bases at V and 8 bases at J; junction bases unmatched: 7. The CDR3 spans 13 residues. This TCR derives from a man aged 60 to 75 with colorectal cancer. Sequenced material: PBMCs. V gene TRBV12-3 or TRBV12-4 combines with J gene TRBJ1-2; TRBD1 matches at 8 bases. In DNA form, the CDR3 reads TGTGCCAGCAGTCGAACAGGGGGTGGCGGCTACACCTTC. Protein product: CASSRTGGGGYTF.